This is a list of T cell receptor beta chains from one sample in a study of regulatory T cells in long-lasting Graves disease. TCRdb reanalysed the multiplex PCR reads using MiXCR and keeps one entry per CDR3 protein. The table includes some 370,000 distinct CDR3 sequences, roughly 25% detected once. The specimen comprised peripheral blood mononuclear cells (PBMCs), sampled when the disease was refractory, from a patient treated with antithyroid drugs. Receptors were obtained from a woman in her 40s with Graves disease. CDR3s include the opening cysteine and the closing phenylalanine or tryptophan. A D gene is named only where the DNA matches it firmly. Size is stated for part of the rows, as once, few or many counts, or as a class when the clone is expanded.

TRBV2	TRBJ2-2	-	-	CASSRTELSGELSF	TGTGCCAGCAGTAGGACAGAGCTCAGTGGGGAGCTGTCTTTT
TRBV5-1	TRBJ1-4	-	-	CASSPEGEKLFF	TGCGCCAGCAGCCCGGAGGGGGAAAAACTGTTTTTT
TRBV6-2/TRBV6-3	TRBJ2-7	-	-	CASSRTGATSYEQYF	TGTGCCAGCAGTAGGACGGGCGCGACCTCCTACGAGCAGTACTTC
TRBV5-1	TRBJ2-7	TRBD2	-	CASSWYGTSGNYEQYF	TGCGCCAGCAGCTGGTACGGGACTAGCGGGAACTACGAGCAGTACTTC
TRBV27	TRBJ1-2	-	many	CASSFGQSNYGYTF	TGTGCCAGCAGTTTTGGGCAGTCGAACTATGGCTACACCTTC
TRBV2	TRBJ1-5	-	many	CASADIVDSNQPQHF	TGTGCCAGCGCGGATATAGTGGATAGCAATCAGCCCCAGCATTTT
TRBV12-3/TRBV12-4	TRBJ1-6	-	many	CASRPGHGGSPLHF	TGTGCCAGCAGGCCGGGACATGGGGGTTCACCCCTCCACTTT
TRBV29-1	TRBJ2-7	TRBD2	-	CSVCLAGGSSYEQYF	TGCAGCGTTTGTCTAGCGGGAGGGAGCTCCTACGAGCAGTACTTC
TRBV20-1	TRBJ2-3	TRBD2	-	CSAQRTSGRTDTQYF	TGCAGTGCGCAGCGGACTAGCGGGAGAACAGATACGCAGTATTTT
TRBV25-1	TRBJ1-5	-	-	CASRAGDQPQHF	TGTGCCAGCCGGGCAGGGGATCAGCCCCAGCATTTT
TRBV11-2	TRBJ2-7	TRBD2	many	CASSSTTGLAGVKQYF	TGTGCCAGCAGCTCTACAACGGGACTAGCGGGAGTTAAGCAGTACTTC
TRBV11-2	TRBJ2-5	-	many	CASSLDLVQETQYF	TGTGCCAGCAGCTTAGACCTAGTTCAGGAGACCCAGTACTTC
TRBV12-3/TRBV12-4	TRBJ2-7	TRBD2	many	CASSLRLSGASHEQYF	TGTGCCAGCAGTTTACGACTGAGCGGGGCCTCCCACGAGCAGTACTTC
TRBV20-1	TRBJ1-6	-	-	CSARTGDASPLHF	TGCAGTGCTAGGACGGGGGACGCTTCACCCCTCCACTTT
TRBV20-1	TRBJ2-2	-	many	CSAPEIGGGDTGELFF	TGCAGTGCTCCAGAGATTGGTGGGGGTGACACCGGGGAGCTGTTTTTT
TRBV27	TRBJ2-3	-	many	CASSPPTGFRADTQYF	TGTGCCAGCAGTCCCCCTACAGGTTTTAGGGCAGATACGCAGTATTTT
TRBV3-1	TRBJ2-2	-	-	CASSHGEGGELFF	TGTGCCAGCAGCCATGGGGAAGGCGGGGAGCTGTTTTTT
TRBV6-1	TRBJ2-5	-	few	CASSAAAQETQYF	TGTGCCAGCAGTGCCGCGGCCCAAGAGACCCAGTACTTC
TRBV2	TRBJ2-2	TRBD2	-	CASSERSGRNTGELFF	TGTGCCAGCAGTGAACGTAGCGGGAGGAACACCGGGGAGCTGTTTTTT
TRBV28	TRBJ2-7	-	many	CASSFSVGVFYEQYF	TGTGCCAGCAGTTTTTCGGTAGGGGTTTTCTACGAGCAGTACTTC
TRBV2	TRBJ2-1	TRBD2	-	CASKGGSGYNEQFF	TGTGCCAGCAAGGGCGGGAGTGGGTACAATGAGCAGTTCTTC
TRBV29-1	TRBJ2-4	TRBD1	-	CSVRDSTIAENIQYF	TGCAGCGTTAGGGACAGTACTATAGCCGAAAACATTCAGTACTTC
TRBV20-1	TRBJ2-7	-	-	CSAIARRTYEQYF	TGCAGTGCCATCGCCAGGAGGACCTACGAGCAGTACTTC
TRBV11-2	TRBJ2-1	-	many	CASSLVWVNEQFF	TGTGCCAGCAGCTTAGTCTGGGTCAATGAGCAGTTCTTC
TRBV20-1	TRBJ2-7	TRBD1	many	CSAPRTGTYEQYF	TGCAGTGCCCCCCGGACAGGAACCTACGAGCAGTACTTC
TRBV10-3	TRBJ2-7	-	-	CAISERAQEQYF	TGTGCCATCAGTGAGAGGGCACAGGAGCAGTACTTC
TRBV5-6	TRBJ2-7	-	few	CASSLGAGLFSYEQYF	TGTGCCAGCAGCTTGGGGGCGGGCCTGTTTTCCTACGAGCAGTACTTC
TRBV11-2	TRBJ2-5	-	many	CASSFDTIGMGTQYF	TGTGCCAGCAGCTTCGACACCATCGGGATGGGGACCCAGTACTTC
TRBV11-1	TRBJ2-1	-	-	CASGSLARYNEQFF	TGTGCCAGCGGGTCCCTAGCTAGGTACAATGAGCAGTTCTTC
TRBV18	TRBJ2-7	-	few	CASSERDEQYF	TGTGCCAGCTCGGAACGGGACGAGCAGTACTTC
TRBV28	TRBJ1-2	-	few	CASSLKLGPYNPHGYTF	TGTGCCAGCAGTTTGAAATTGGGGCCTTATAATCCACATGGCTACACCTTC
TRBV7-6	TRBJ2-7	TRBD2	-	CASSQAAGETYEQYF	TGTGCCAGCAGCCAAGCGGCGGGAGAGACCTACGAGCAGTACTTC
TRBV6-5	TRBJ1-2	-	many	CASSYLAVNNYGYTF	TGTGCCAGCAGTTACCTGGCAGTCAACAACTATGGCTACACCTTC
TRBV2	TRBJ1-5	-	many	CASSARYPNQPQHF	TGTGCCAGCAGTGCCCGCTACCCCAATCAGCCCCAGCATTTT
TRBV19	TRBJ2-1	-	-	CASSTVNEQFF	TGTGCCAGTAGTACGGTAAATGAGCAGTTCTTC
TRBV11-2	TRBJ2-2	-	few	CASSLREGGELFF	TGTGCCAGCAGCTTACGCGAGGGTGGGGAGCTGTTTTTT
TRBV10-2	TRBJ2-5	-	few	CASSEYTSTRQETQYF	TGCGCCAGCAGTGAGTACACTAGCACAAGACAAGAGACCCAGTACTTC
TRBV5-1	TRBJ1-2	-	-	CASSLGDNYGYTF	TGTGCCAGCAGCTTGGGTGACAACTATGGCTACACCTTC
TRBV6-1	TRBJ1-5	TRBD1	few	CASSEPGQGGSQPQHF	TGTGCCAGCAGTGAACCGGGACAGGGGGGCAGTCAGCCCCAGCATTTT
TRBV28	TRBJ1-2	-	many	CASSDTNYGYTF	TGTGCCAGCTCCGATACTAACTATGGCTACACCTTC
TRBV15	TRBJ2-7	-	few	CATSRVRTKGDYEQYF	TGTGCCACCAGCAGAGTTCGGACAAAGGGCGACTACGAGCAGTACTTC
TRBV19	TRBJ2-2	-	few	CASSIQGSTGELFF	TGTGCCAGTAGTATACAGGGGTCCACCGGGGAGCTGTTTTTT
TRBV20-1	TRBJ2-7	-	once	CSARGARYEQYF	TGCAGTGCCCGGGGGGCGCGTTACGAGCAGTACTTC
TRBV7-7	TRBJ2-7	TRBD1	many	CASSLGRTGGDEQYF	TGTGCTAGCAGCTTAGGGAGGACAGGGGGAGACGAGCAGTACTTC
TRBV4-1	TRBJ2-2	TRBD2	-	CASSWAGGGELFF	TGCGCCAGCAGCTGGGCGGGAGGCGGGGAGCTGTTTTTT
TRBV14	TRBJ1-1	-	-	CASSQERGANRLNTEAFF	TGTGCCAGCAGCCAAGAACGGGGGGCGAACCGCCTGAACACTGAAGCTTTCTTT
TRBV28	TRBJ1-1	TRBD1	many	CASRGQGALNTEAFF	TGTGCCAGCAGGGGCCAGGGGGCATTGAACACTGAAGCTTTCTTT
TRBV13	TRBJ1-1	-	-	CASSLEQGTTEAFF	TGTGCCAGCAGCTTAGAACAGGGAACCACTGAAGCTTTCTTT
TRBV24-1	TRBJ2-1	-	-	CATSDLESSDEQFF	TGTGCCACCAGTGATTTGGAGAGTTCGGATGAGCAGTTCTTC
TRBV28	TRBJ2-1	TRBD1	-	CASSSGQGDYNEQFF	TGTGCCAGCAGTTCGGGACAGGGGGACTACAATGAGCAGTTCTTC
TRBV7-6	TRBJ2-5	-	-	CASSLSPGGRTQYF	TGTGCCAGCAGCTTATCCCCCGGCGGCCGGACCCAGTACTTC
TRBV27	TRBJ1-2	TRBD1	many	CASSWRGTGSYGYTF	TGTGCCAGCAGTTGGCGTGGGACAGGGAGCTATGGCTACACCTTC
TRBV29-1	TRBJ1-1	TRBD1	once	CSVPQGAPTEAFF	TGCAGCGTTCCACAGGGGGCGCCCACTGAAGCTTTCTTT